The 17 T cell receptor beta chains below were found in one sample sequenced in a study of response to subunit inactivated influenza vaccine. TCRdb re-called the RT-PCR reads with MiXCR, one entry per CDR3 protein. The sample includes about 570,000 distinct CDR3 sequences, 11% of them seen just once. This sample was shared with a second study, whose subject was T cells expressing NK-cell markers. From that paper: Template switching by 5'RACE with UMIs generated the TCR beta cDNA.

Sequencing was performed on PBMCs from blood, taken on the day of vaccination. These receptors all stem from a man aged 45-60 years who received an inactivated influenza vaccine.

This clonotype was detected a few times. This chain uses TRBV20-1 with TRBJ2-6; D is unresolved. The CDR3 spans 15 residues. Germline lookup yields CDR1 DFQATT and CDR2 SNEGSKA (reference sequence). Between the trimmed V and J ends, which lost 0 bases and 0 bases, there was a span of 6 bases. CDR3 residues: CSARDTVSGANVLTF. In nucleotides, the CDR3 is TGCAGTGCTAGAGATACCGTCTCTGGGGCCAACGTCCTGACTTTC.

The chain uses TRBV9 and TRBJ2-2; possibly TRBD1 or TRBD2 for D (6 bases each). The V and J ends lost 0 bases and 6 bases respectively, with 12 bases between them. The CDR3 covers 15 residues. From germline, CDR1 is SGDLS and CDR2 YYNGEE. This CDR3 reads CASSVDPGAAGELFF. In DNA, the CDR3 is TGTGCCAGCAGCGTAGACCCGGGGGCAGCCGGGGAGCTGTTTTTT.

This chain links TRBV28 with TRBJ2-5, with D perhaps matching TRBD1 (5 bases). Germline values: CDR1 MDHEN, CDR2 SYDVKM. V was cut by 6 bases and J by 0 bases, with 8 bases left in between. This CDR3 is 13 amino acids long. In nucleotides, the CDR3 is TGTGCCAGCAGGCAGGGCAACCAAGAGACCCAGTACTTC. It is translated as CASRQGNQETQYF.

This sequence joins TRBV7-2 and TRBJ2-2; 9 bases line up with TRBD1. The CDR3 extends over 15 amino acids. CDR1 and CDR2 (germline): SGHTA, FQGNSA. Losses at the gene ends were 6 bases for V and 4 bases for J; bases not matched to a gene: 6. The CDR3 is CASRAGQGSTGELFF. CDR3 DNA: TGTGCCAGCAGAGCAGGACAGGGGAGCACCGGGGAGCTGTTTTTT.

Many counts were recorded for this clonotype. The chain has TRBV6-2 or TRBV6-3 and TRBJ1-1, with D possibly being TRBD1 (5 bases). Germline V gene lookup returns CDR1 MNHEY and CDR2 SVGEGT. The CDR3 contains 14 residues. Trimming removed 5 bases from V and 5 bases from J, with 15 bases in between. DNA for the CDR3: TGTGCCAGCAGTCGTGGGGGGTCCTTGACTGAAGCTTTCTTT. Residues: CASSRGGSLTEAFF.

This clonotype came up a few times. The V call is TRBV27, the J call TRBJ2-2; D unclear. V dropped 3 bases and J dropped 3 bases, with 8 bases sitting between them. The CDR3 runs to 14 residues. CDR1 and CDR2 from the germline V gene are MNHEY and SMNVEV (reference sequence). This CDR3 reads CASSFGQYTGELFF. The CDR3 DNA is TGTGCCAGCAGTTTTGGCCAATACACCGGGGAGCTGTTTTTT.

This clonotype was counted at least ten times. V gene TRBV12-3 or TRBV12-4 combines with J gene TRBJ2-3; 12 bases line up with TRBD2. The CDR3 extends over 16 amino acids. Losses at the gene ends were 6 bases for V and 3 bases for J; bases not matched to a gene: 7. DNA of the CDR3: TGTGCCAGCAGCTCCCGGACTAGCGGGGAAACAGATACGCAGTATTTT. Residues: CASSSRTSGETDTQYF.

The CDR3 reads CAISEAPRLNTGELFF. The CDR3 DNA reads TGTGCCATCAGTGAAGCTCCGCGCCTGAACACCGGGGAGCTGTTTTTT. The J gene is TRBJ2-2, the V gene TRBV10-3; D call uncertain. Trimming pared 3 bases from V and 1 base from J, leaving 12 bases between. The CDR3 loop spans 16 amino acids. The V gene's germline CDR1 is ENHRY and CDR2 SYGVKD.

This clonotype was picked up a small number of times. The chain uses TRBV24-1 and TRBJ2-2, with D perhaps assigned TRBD1 or TRBD2 (6 bases each). Looked up from germline, CDR1 is KGHDR and CDR2 is SFDVKD. V was shortened by 3 bases and J by 5 bases, with 15 bases between the two germline ends. The CDR3 contains 16 residues. CDR3 protein: CATSDHRAGLTGELFF. CDR3 in DNA: TGTGCCACCAGTGATCACAGGGCGGGGTTGACCGGGGAGCTGTTTTTT.

J is TRBJ2-1 and V is TRBV9; TRBD1 matches 9 bases. This CDR3 spans 15 amino acids. V shed 3 bases and J 5 bases; nucleotides not matched to a gene: 6. From germline, CDR1 is SGDLS and CDR2 YYNGEE. The CDR3 region is CASSGRTGENNEQFF. Here the CDR3 DNA reads TGTGCCAGCAGCGGAAGGACAGGGGAGAACAATGAGCAGTTCTTC.

This clonotype was counted between two and nine times. The J gene is TRBJ2-7, the V gene TRBV12-3 or TRBV12-4; 10 bases are shared with TRBD1. The CDR3 covers 14 residues. V dropped 6 bases and J dropped 5; count of bases not matched to a gene: 7. CDR3 bases: TGTGCCAGCAGCCCCGGGACAGGGGTGAACGAGCAGTACTTC. Its translation: CASSPGTGVNEQYF.

The chain has TRBV4-2 and TRBJ1-5; D is uncertain. This CDR3 is built from 16 residues. Between the trimmed V and J ends, which lost 3 bases and 6 bases, there was a span of 18 bases. Germline V CDR1 and CDR2: LGHNA, YNFKEQ. CDR3 sequence: CASSQNLMVGSQPQHF. CDR3 bases: TGTGCCAGCAGCCAGAATCTTATGGTTGGCAGTCAGCCCCAGCATTTT.

This clonotype was recorded a few times. The gene calls are TRBV24-1 and TRBJ1-5, with D uncertain. Per the germline V gene, CDR1 is KGHDR and CDR2 is SFDVKD. The CDR3 contains 12 residues. Trimming left V 5 bases short and J 4 bases short, with 5 bases between. The CDR3 here is CATSAGNQPQHF. CDR3 sequence (DNA): TGTGCCACCAGTGCGGGTAATCAGCCCCAGCATTTT.

The table lists this clonotype with a few counts. CDR3 protein: CSASRGANTGELFF. DNA for the CDR3: TGCAGTGCTAGCAGGGGAGCGAACACCGGGGAGCTGTTTTTT. V and J are TRBV20-1 and TRBJ2-2, with D possibly TRBD1 on 6 matching bases. CDR3 length: 14 residues. Trimming took off 3 bases at V and 0 bases at J, with 8 bases between the two ends. The germline CDR1 and CDR2 sequences are DFQATT and SNEGSKA (reference sequence).

The chain employs TRBV10-3 and TRBJ2-2, with TRBD1 matching over 9 bases. The CDR3 sequence is 15 residues long. In germline, CDR1 is ENHRY, CDR2 SYGVKD. V dropped 9 bases and J dropped 0; count of bases not matched to a gene: 5. The CDR3 DNA sequence: TGTGCCATAGCAAGGGACAGGGCGAACACCGGGGAGCTGTTTTTT. It translates to CAIARDRANTGELFF.

This clonotype occurred many times. This chain joins TRBV12-3 or TRBV12-4 and TRBJ2-6, with D perhaps matching TRBD2 (6 bases). This CDR3 has 15 amino acids. Trimming took off 3 bases at V and 0 bases at J, with 6 bases between the two ends. This CDR3 is CASSLTSSGANVLTF. The CDR3 coding sequence is TGTGCCAGCAGTTTGACTAGCTCTGGGGCCAACGTCCTGACTTTC.

The V and J genes are TRBV7-8 and TRBJ2-3, with 14 bases lining up with TRBD2. Germline-derived CDR1 and CDR2 are SGHVS and FQNEAQ. There are 17 residues in the CDR3. Losses at the gene ends were 6 bases for V and 6 bases for J; bases not matched to a gene: 11. The chain's CDR3 is CASRLRLAGGGRDTQYF. The CDR3 nucleotides read TGTGCCAGCAGGTTACGACTAGCGGGGGGGGGTAGGGATACGCAGTATTTT.